The 32 T cell receptor beta chains listed next were all sequenced from one sample in a study of vaccination and CD4 T cells after COVID-19. Sequencing of DNA taken from cultured CD4+ T cells relied on the Oncomine TCR Beta short-read assay. Via MiXCR, TCRdb re-called the PCR reads, giving one row per CDR3 protein. The sample lists under 20,000 distinct CDR3 sequences, about 50% occurring once. Regarding treatment: roughly 10-day PBMC culture with coronavirus spike peptide pools or control peptides (ViraFEST assay). These receptors have no known antigen. Here the sequenced sample was CD4+ T cells from blood, cultured in vitro, taken before SARS-CoV-2 vaccination. These receptors originate from a human donor who had recovered from COVID-19.

This clonotype was picked up a small number of times. The genes are TRBV27 and TRBJ2-1; 9 positions match TRBD1. Germline CDR1 and CDR2: MNHEY and SMNVEV (reference sequence). CDR3 length: 14 amino acids. With V trimmed by 5 bases and J by 9 bases, 8 bases remained unmatched. This CDR3 is CASSVDRGLSEQFF. The DNA for the CDR3 is TGTGCCAGCAGTGTTGACAGGGGGTTAAGTGAGCAGTTCTTC.

The chain links TRBV7-2 to TRBJ2-5, with D unresolved. Trimming cost V 8 bases and J 2 bases, with 12 bases left between them. The CDR3 loop spans 13 amino acids. Germline V CDR1 and CDR2: SGHTA, FQGNSA. Here the CDR3 reads CASRRVPQETQYF. The CDR3 nucleotides are TGTGCCAGCCGCCGCGTTCCTCAAGAGACCCAGTACTTC. Complete variable domain (other parts from reference TRBV7-2 and TRBJ2-5): GAGVSQSPSNKVTEKGKDVELRCDPISGHTALYWYRQSLGQGLEFLIYFQGNSAPDKSGLPSDRFSAERTGGSVSTLTIQRTQQEDSAVYLCASRRVPQETQYFGPGTRLLVL.

The CDR3 region is CASSLAPGDLDIQYF. CDR3 nucleotide sequence: TGTGCCAGCAGCTTAGCGCCAGGGGATTTGGACATTCAGTACTTC. The rearrangement joins TRBV7-2 to TRBJ2-4, with D possibly matching TRBD1 (6 bases). The V end lost 0 bases, the J end lost 8 bases, and 14 bases lay between the germline ends. The CDR3 runs 15 residues. Germline lookup yields CDR1 SGHTA and CDR2 FQGNSA.

The chain links TRBV27 to TRBJ2-5; 11 bases are a match to TRBD2. The CDR3 sequence is 13 residues long. J gave up 5 bases and V 4 bases, and 0 bases lay outside the gene matches. Germline CDR1 is MNHEY and CDR2 is SMNVEV (reference sequence). The CDR3: CASSWTSGETQYF. The CDR3 DNA reads as TGTGCCAGCAGTTGGACTAGCGGGGAGACCCAGTACTTC.

This clonotype was found a few times. The chain employs TRBV7-9 and TRBJ1-1; D gene uncertain. Germline CDR1 is SEHNR and CDR2 is FQNEAQ (reference sequence). This CDR3 has 15 amino acids. V lost 2 bases, J lost 5 bases, and 15 bases lay in between. CDR3 DNA: TGTGCCAGCAGCTTAAATTTCGGACCGGGGACTGAAGCTTTCTTT. As protein: CASSLNFGPGTEAFF.

The chain employs TRBV20-1 and TRBJ2-2; D unresolved. The CDR3 covers 13 residues. Trimming pared 8 bases from V and 0 bases from J, leaving 10 bases between. Germline lookup yields CDR1 DFQATT and CDR2 SNEGSKA (reference sequence). CDR3 in amino acids: CSPEAANTGELFF. CDR3 bases: TGCAGTCCTGAGGCCGCGAACACCGGGGAGCTGTTTTTT.

This clonotype was detected only a few times. This chain joins TRBV15 and TRBJ2-5; D possibly uses TRBD1 or TRBD2 (5 bases each). The germline V and J ends were trimmed by 6 bases and 2 bases, with 19 bases remaining between them. CDR1 is LNHNV and CDR2 is YYDKDF in the germline V gene (reference sequence). CDR3 length equals 16 residues. CDR3 region: CATRGVLGRGQETQYF. CDR3 DNA: TGTGCCACCAGGGGGGTCTTAGGTCGCGGTCAAGAGACCCAGTACTTC. The variable domain in full, with the rest retrieved from reference TRBV15 and TRBJ2-5, is DAMVIQNPRYQVTQFGKPVTLSCSQTLNHNVMYWYQQKSSQAPKLLFHYYDKDFNNEADTPDNFQSRRPNTSFCFLDIRSPGLGDTAMYLCATRGVLGRGQETQYFGPGTRLLVL.

The gene calls are TRBV30 and TRBJ1-5; D uncertain. CDR1 is GTSNPN and CDR2 is SVGIG in the germline V gene (reference sequence). The CDR3 contains 13 residues. Trimming took 2 bases from V and 7 from J, leaving 12 bases between them. The CDR3 DNA follows: TGTGCCTGGAGTAGCAAGGTAGACCAGCCCCAGCATTTT. The encoded protein is CAWSSKVDQPQHF.

This clonotype was recorded a few times. This chain links TRBV6-5 with TRBJ2-7; TRBD2 agrees at 8 bases. The germline V gene has CDR1 MNHEY and CDR2 SVGAGI. V gave up 4 bases and J gave up 1 base; unmatched junction bases: 6. The CDR3 sequence is 15 residues long. The CDR3 here is CASSSTSGNSYEQYF. In nucleotides, the CDR3 is TGTGCCAGCAGTTCCACTAGCGGAAATTCCTACGAGCAGTACTTC.

The rearrangement uses TRBV20-1 and TRBJ2-3; 9 nucleotides line up with TRBD1. From germline, CDR1 is DFQATT and CDR2 SNEGSKA (reference sequence). Losses at the gene ends were 5 bases for V and 6 bases for J; bases not matched to a gene: 12. This CDR3 region has 15 residues. The CDR3 sequence is CSASRTGGAGDTQYF. The CDR3 DNA reads as TGCAGTGCTTCCCGAACAGGGGGCGCAGGGGATACGCAGTATTTT.

This chain joins TRBV7-2 and TRBJ2-3; 7 bases fit TRBD2. CDR1 and CDR2 (germline): SGHTA, FQGNSA. V lost 2 bases, J lost 2 bases, and 10 bases stayed unmatched. The CDR3 has 17 residues. The chain's CDR3 is CASSLRITREATDTQYF. The CDR3 nucleotides read TGTGCCAGCAGCTTAAGAATCACTCGGGAGGCCACAGATACGCAGTATTTT.

In this sample, this clonotype is medium-sized. The J gene is TRBJ2-1, the V gene TRBV7-2; the match to TRBD2 covers 8 bases. CDR3 length: 14 amino acids. Germline-derived CDR1 and CDR2 are SGHTA and FQGNSA. V shed 6 bases and J 5 bases; nucleotides not matched to a gene: 6. The CDR3 region is CASSSGLADNEQFF. CDR3 nucleotide sequence: TGTGCCAGCAGTTCTGGACTAGCTGACAATGAGCAGTTCTTC.

The rearrangement links TRBV12-3 or TRBV12-4 to TRBJ1-1; 10 bases are shared with TRBD1. CDR3 length equals 14 residues. V shed 6 bases, J shed 5 bases, and the junction held 6 bases outside the gene matches. The CDR3 nucleotides read TGTGCCAGCAGGTATGACAGGGGGCCTACTGAAGCTTTCTTT. Encoded protein: CASRYDRGPTEAFF.

The CDR3 nucleotides read TGCAGTGCTAGAGTTGGTTCAGGGGACACAGATACGCAGTATTTT. It yields the protein CSARVGSGDTDTQYF. The chain is built from TRBV20-1 and TRBJ2-3; a possible D gene is TRBD1 (6 bases). From germline, CDR1 is DFQATT and CDR2 SNEGSKA (reference sequence). V was cut by 1 base and J by 2 bases, with 13 bases left in between. The CDR3 runs to 15 residues.

A few counts support this clonotype. This chain links TRBV7-8 with TRBJ1-1; D unresolved. Trimming took 1 base from V and 5 from J, leaving 11 bases between them. This CDR3 spans 14 amino acids. The V gene's germline CDR1 is SGHVS and CDR2 FQNEAQ. CDR3 nucleotides: TGTGCCAGCAGCTTAGTAGGAGAGAATACTGAAGCTTTCTTT. Amino acids: CASSLVGENTEAFF. The full variable domain, its missing parts supplied by reference TRBV7-8 and TRBJ1-1, is GAGVSQSPRYKVAKRGQDVALRCDPISGHVSLFWYQQALGQGPEFLTYFQNEAQLDKSGLPSDRFFAERPEGSVSTLKIQRTQQEDSAVYLCASSLVGENTEAFFGQGTRLTVV.

This chain joins TRBV12-3 or TRBV12-4 and TRBJ2-5; TRBD1 agrees at 11 bases. With 4 bases clipped from V and 4 bases from J, the junction kept 5 bases outside the gene matches. The CDR3 spans 15 residues. CDR3: CASSSGTGGSETQYF. For the CDR3, the DNA is TGTGCCAGCAGTTCAGGGACAGGGGGTTCAGAGACCCAGTACTTC.

This chain joins TRBV25-1 and TRBJ2-3, with 11 positions matching TRBD2. J lost 2 bases, V lost 4 bases, and 5 bases had no gene match. The CDR3 is made up of 16 amino acids. Germline lookup yields CDR1 MGHDK and CDR2 SYGVNS. DNA of the CDR3: TGTGCCAGCAGTGTGGGACTAGCGGACTTCACAGATACGCAGTATTTT. Protein sequence: CASSVGLADFTDTQYF.

The chain couples TRBV7-9 to TRBJ1-1, with D perhaps TRBD1 (6 bases). Germline loops: CDR1 SEHNR, CDR2 FQNEAQ (reference sequence). This CDR3 contains 15 residues. Trimming pared 5 bases from V and 5 bases from J, leaving 18 bases between. Here the CDR3 reads CASSVSGRGGTEAFF. CDR3 nucleotides: TGTGCCAGCAGCGTTTCAGGCAGGGGAGGGACTGAAGCTTTCTTT.

This rearrangement joins TRBV20-1 to TRBJ2-3, with D possibly being TRBD1 (5 bases). CDR1 and CDR2 (germline): DFQATT, SNEGSKA (reference sequence). V was trimmed by 5 bases and J by 2 bases, leaving 8 bases between them. This CDR3 contains 12 residues. The chain's CDR3 is CSAPDNTDTQYF. CDR3 nucleotide sequence: TGCAGTGCTCCGGACAACACAGATACGCAGTATTTT.

This clonotype was detected once. This chain joins TRBV7-8 and TRBJ1-4; D is perhaps TRBD1 (5 bases). From germline, CDR1 is SGHVS and CDR2 FQNEAQ. Trimming left V 3 bases short and J 2 bases short, with 16 bases between. The length of the CDR3 is 17 residues. The CDR3 loop reads CASSFRGTSETNEKLFF. CDR3 DNA: TGTGCCAGCAGCTTTAGGGGCACCTCCGAGACTAATGAAAAACTGTTTTTT.

The chain carries TRBV28 and TRBJ1-5; D unclear. This CDR3 contains 15 residues. The germline CDR1 and CDR2 sequences are MDHEN and SYDVKM. The V and J ends lost 5 bases and 0 bases respectively, with 11 bases between them. CDR3 nucleotide sequence: TGTGCCAGCAGTAACGGAGGGTATAGCAATCAGCCCCAGCATTTT. Protein product: CASSNGGYSNQPQHF. Together with reference TRBV28 and TRBJ1-5, the CDR3 gives the full variable domain: DVKVTQSSRYLVKRTGEKVFLECVQDMDHENMFWYRQDPGLGLRLIYFSYDVKMKEKGDIPEGYSVSREKKERFSLILESASTNQTSMYLCASSNGGYSNQPQHFGDGTRLSIL.

The CDR3 loop is CTSRVGLKRHLNTEAFF. CDR3 sequence (DNA): TGCACCAGCCGGGTGGGCCTGAAAAGGCATCTAAACACTGAAGCTTTCTTT. The chain carries TRBV1 and TRBJ1-1. TRBV1 is described as a pseudogene. This CDR3 comprises 17 residues.

This clonotype turned up a few times. The chain carries TRBV29-1 and TRBJ1-2, with D perhaps TRBD1 (6 bases). Deletions cut 0 bases from V and 5 bases from J, with 19 bases between. Germline V lookup: CDR1 SQVTM, CDR2 ANQGSEA. The CDR3 has 16 amino acids. CDR3: CSVEDGGGGRYYGYTF. Here the CDR3 DNA reads TGCAGCGTTGAAGATGGGGGAGGGGGGCGGTATTATGGCTACACCTTC.

The chain combines TRBV20-1 with TRBJ2-5, with a possible D match to TRBD2 (5 bases). CDR1 and CDR2 from the germline V gene are DFQATT and SNEGSKA (reference sequence). V was clipped by 4 bases and J by 1 base, with 10 bases between them. The CDR3 is 13 amino acids. The CDR3 region has the DNA TGCAGTGCTACCCCGGGGAGCCAAGAGACCCAGTACTTC. Its protein is CSATPGSQETQYF.

The chain couples TRBV29-1 to TRBJ2-3; 9 nucleotides line up with TRBD2. Germline CDR1 is SQVTM and CDR2 is ANQGSEA. V shed 4 bases and J 3 bases; nucleotides not matched to a gene: 8. The CDR3 is made up of 15 amino acids. Here the CDR3 reads CSVGGGGAKTDTQYF. DNA for the CDR3: TGCAGCGTTGGGGGCGGGGGGGCCAAGACAGATACGCAGTATTTT.

The chain uses TRBV10-1 and TRBJ1-1, with unresolved D. Looked up from germline, CDR1 is WNHNN and CDR2 is SYGVQD (reference sequence). V gave up 8 bases and J gave up 0 bases, with 16 bases separating them. This CDR3 contains 15 residues. CDR3 sequence (DNA): TGCGCCAGCCGAGTCGGTGGGGTCATGAACACTGAAGCTTTCTTT. Its protein product is CASRVGGVMNTEAFF.

This clonotype was seen a handful of times. This chain joins TRBV10-3 and TRBJ1-2; D perhaps matches TRBD1 (6 bases). There are 15 residues in the CDR3. Deletions cut 6 bases from V and 2 bases from J, with 16 bases between. Germline lookup yields CDR1 ENHRY and CDR2 SYGVKD. The CDR3, as DNA: TGTGCCATCAGCGACCTCGGACAGCTGAACTATGGCTACACCTTC. Protein: CAISDLGQLNYGYTF.

This clonotype has a handful of counts. The chain couples TRBV20-1 to TRBJ1-1; tentatively, D is TRBD1 (5 bases). V was cut by 0 bases and J by 7 bases, with 9 bases left in between. The CDR3 has 12 amino acids. Germline V CDR1 and CDR2: DFQATT, SNEGSKA (reference sequence). CDR3 sequence (DNA): TGCAGTGCTAGAGACCGACAGCTTGAAGCTTTCTTT. This translates into CSARDRQLEAFF.

The chain is built from TRBV15 and TRBJ1-6; D possibly corresponds to TRBD1 (5 bases). The CDR3 runs 14 residues. V was trimmed by 3 bases and J by 5 bases, leaving 8 bases between them. Germline CDR1 reads LNHNV; CDR2 reads YYDKDF (reference sequence). This CDR3 reads CATSSRGNNSPLHF. CDR3 DNA sequence: TGTGCCACCAGCAGTAGGGGAAATAATTCACCCCTCCACTTT.

This clonotype was observed a single time. The J gene is TRBJ2-1, the V gene TRBV7-3; 11 bases line up with TRBD2. Losses at the gene ends were 5 bases for V and 9 bases for J; bases not matched to a gene: 6. The CDR3 contains 14 residues. Germline loops: CDR1 SGHTA, CDR2 FQGTGA. The CDR3 region has the DNA TGTGCCAGCAGCCCATCAGGGACTAGCGGTGAGCAGTTCTTC. Translation: CASSPSGTSGEQFF.

A single count supports this clonotype. The junction and the germline gene differ at one end; a read error may be behind it. The chain is built from TRBV20-1 and TRBJ2-7, with D hard to call. The germline V gene encodes CDR1 DFQATT and CDR2 SNEGSKA (reference sequence). The CDR3 length is 13 residues. Here the CDR3 reads CSAGPRSSYEQHF. For the CDR3, the DNA is TGCAGTGCTGGACCCCGCAGCTCCTACGAGCAGCACTTC.

J is TRBJ1-5 and V is TRBV20-1; unclear D gene. Germline CDR1 and CDR2: DFQATT and SNEGSKA (reference sequence). V gave up 5 bases and J gave up 4 bases, with 15 bases separating them. This CDR3 is built from 14 residues. The CDR3 DNA is TGCAGTGCTGCCGGGTGGCAGAGTAATCAGCCCCAGCATTTT. Amino acids: CSAAGWQSNQPQHF.